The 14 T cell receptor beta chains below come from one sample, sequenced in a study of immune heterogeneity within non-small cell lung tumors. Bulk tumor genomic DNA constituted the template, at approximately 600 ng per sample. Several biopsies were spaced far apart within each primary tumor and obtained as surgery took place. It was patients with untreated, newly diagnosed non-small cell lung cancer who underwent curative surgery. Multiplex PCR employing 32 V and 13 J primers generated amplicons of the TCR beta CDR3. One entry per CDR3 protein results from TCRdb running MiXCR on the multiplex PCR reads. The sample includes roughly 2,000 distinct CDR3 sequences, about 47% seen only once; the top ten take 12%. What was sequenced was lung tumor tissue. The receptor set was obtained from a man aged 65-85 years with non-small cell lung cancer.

The CDR3 is CASSLAVIQDTDTQYF. The CDR3 DNA reads TGTGCCAGCAGCTTAGCGGTTATACAGGACACAGATACGCAGTATTTT. This chain connects TRBV7-9 to TRBJ2-3; D perhaps matches TRBD1 (5 bases). CDR1 is SEHNR, CDR2 FQNEAQ, per germline (reference sequence). Trimming shortened V by 0 bases and J by 2 bases, and 12 bases separated the two germline ends. The CDR3 has 16 residues.

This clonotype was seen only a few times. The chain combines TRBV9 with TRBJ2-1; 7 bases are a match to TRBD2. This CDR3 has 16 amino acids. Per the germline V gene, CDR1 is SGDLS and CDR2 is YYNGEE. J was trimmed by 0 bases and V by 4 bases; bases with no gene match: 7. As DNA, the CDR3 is TGTGCCAGCAGCTCAGGGAGGGCAGACTCCTACAATGAGCAGTTCTTC. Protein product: CASSSGRADSYNEQFF.

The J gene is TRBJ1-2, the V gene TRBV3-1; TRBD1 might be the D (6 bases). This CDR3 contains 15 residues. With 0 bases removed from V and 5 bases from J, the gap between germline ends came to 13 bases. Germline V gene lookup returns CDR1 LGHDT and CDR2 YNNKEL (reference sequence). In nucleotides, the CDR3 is TGTGCCAGCAGCCAAGATGGAGGGGGTCGATATGGCTACACCTTC. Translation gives CASSQDGGGRYGYTF. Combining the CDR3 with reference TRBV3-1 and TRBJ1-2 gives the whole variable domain DTAVSQTPKYLVTQMGNDKSIKCEQNLGHDTMYWYKQDSKKFLKIMFSYNNKELIINETVPNRFSPKSPDKAHLNLHINSLELGDSAVYFCASSQDGGGRYGYTFGSGTRLTVV.

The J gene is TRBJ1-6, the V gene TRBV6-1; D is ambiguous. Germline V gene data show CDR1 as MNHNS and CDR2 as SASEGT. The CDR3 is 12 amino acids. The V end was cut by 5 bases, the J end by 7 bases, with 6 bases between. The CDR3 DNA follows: TGTGCCAGCAGTCCACAGAATTCACCCCTCCACTTT. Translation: CASSPQNSPLHF.

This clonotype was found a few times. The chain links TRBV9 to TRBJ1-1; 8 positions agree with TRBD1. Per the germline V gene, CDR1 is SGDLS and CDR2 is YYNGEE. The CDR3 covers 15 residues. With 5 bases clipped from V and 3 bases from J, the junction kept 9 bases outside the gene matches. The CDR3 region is CASSLFDRGDTEAFF. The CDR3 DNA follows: TGTGCCAGCAGTCTCTTCGACAGGGGAGACACTGAAGCTTTCTTT.

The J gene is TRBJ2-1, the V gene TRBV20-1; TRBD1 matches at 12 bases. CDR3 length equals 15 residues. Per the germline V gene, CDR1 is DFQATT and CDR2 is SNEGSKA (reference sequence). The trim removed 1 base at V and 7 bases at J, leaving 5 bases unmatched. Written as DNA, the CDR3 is TGCAGTGCTAGAGGGGGGACAGGGGGCGGGAATGAGCAGTTCTTC. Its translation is CSARGGTGGGNEQFF.

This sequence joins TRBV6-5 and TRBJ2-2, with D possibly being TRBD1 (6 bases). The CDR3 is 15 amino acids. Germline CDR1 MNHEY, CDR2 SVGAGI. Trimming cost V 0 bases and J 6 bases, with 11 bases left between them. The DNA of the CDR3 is TGTGCCAGCAGTTACTCCCTAACAGGGCCCGGGGAGCTGTTTTTT. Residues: CASSYSLTGPGELFF.

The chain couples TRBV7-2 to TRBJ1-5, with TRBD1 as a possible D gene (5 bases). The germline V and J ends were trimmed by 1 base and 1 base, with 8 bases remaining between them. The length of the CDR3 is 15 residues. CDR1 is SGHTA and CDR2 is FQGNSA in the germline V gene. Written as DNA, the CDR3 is TGTGCCAGCAGCTTAGGGTGGGACAGCAATCAGCCCCAGCATTTT. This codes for CASSLGWDSNQPQHF.

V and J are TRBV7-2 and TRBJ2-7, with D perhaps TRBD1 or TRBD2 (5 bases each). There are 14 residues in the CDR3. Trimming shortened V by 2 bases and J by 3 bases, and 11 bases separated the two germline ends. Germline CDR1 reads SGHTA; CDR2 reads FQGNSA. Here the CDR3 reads CASSLWQGDYEQYF. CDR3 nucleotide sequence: TGTGCCAGCAGCTTATGGCAGGGAGACTACGAGCAGTACTTC. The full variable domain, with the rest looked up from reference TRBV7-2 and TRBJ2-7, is GAGVSQSPSNKVTEKGKDVELRCDPISGHTALYWYRQSLGQGLEFLIYFQGNSAPDKSGLPSDRFSAERTGGSVSTLTIQRTQQEDSAVYLCASSLWQGDYEQYFGPGTRLTVT.

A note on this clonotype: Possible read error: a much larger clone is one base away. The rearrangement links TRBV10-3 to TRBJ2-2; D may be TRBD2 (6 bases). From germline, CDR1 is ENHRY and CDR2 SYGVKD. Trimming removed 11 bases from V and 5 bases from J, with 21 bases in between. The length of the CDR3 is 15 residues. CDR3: CAASLGGPLTGELFF. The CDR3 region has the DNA TGTGCCGCTTCCCTGGGGGGACCTCTAACCGGGGAGCTGTTTTTT.

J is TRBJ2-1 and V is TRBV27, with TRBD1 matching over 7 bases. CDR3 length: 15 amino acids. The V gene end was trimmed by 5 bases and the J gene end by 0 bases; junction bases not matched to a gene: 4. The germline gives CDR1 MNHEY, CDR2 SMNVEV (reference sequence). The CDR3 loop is CASSVTGSSYNEQFF. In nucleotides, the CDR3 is TGTGCCAGCAGTGTGACAGGGAGCTCCTACAATGAGCAGTTCTTC.

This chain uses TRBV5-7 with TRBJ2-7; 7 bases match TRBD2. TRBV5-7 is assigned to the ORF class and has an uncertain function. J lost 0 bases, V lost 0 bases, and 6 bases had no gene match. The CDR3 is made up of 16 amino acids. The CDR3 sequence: CASSLGPASGSYEQYF. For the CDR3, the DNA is TGTGCCAGCAGCTTGGGTCCTGCTAGCGGCTCCTACGAGCAGTACTTC.

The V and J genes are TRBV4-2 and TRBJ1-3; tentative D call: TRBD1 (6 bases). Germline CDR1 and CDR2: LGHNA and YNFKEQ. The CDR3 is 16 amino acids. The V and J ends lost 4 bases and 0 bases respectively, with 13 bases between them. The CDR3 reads CASSLGGQPSGNTIYF. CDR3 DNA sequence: TGTGCCAGCAGCCTCGGGGGGCAGCCCTCTGGAAACACCATATATTTT.

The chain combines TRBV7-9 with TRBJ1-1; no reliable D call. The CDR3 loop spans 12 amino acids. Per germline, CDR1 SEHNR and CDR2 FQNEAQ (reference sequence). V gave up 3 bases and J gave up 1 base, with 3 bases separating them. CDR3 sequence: CASSLENTEAFF. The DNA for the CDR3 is TGTGCCAGCAGCTTGGAGAACACTGAAGCTTTCTTT.